The clone carrying this T cell receptor (beta chain) showed up many times. Its antigen is unidentified. One entry per CDR3 protein results from TCRdb running MiXCR on the reads. The sample consists of approximately 550,000 distinct CDR3 sequences, approximately 15% of them appearing once. This sample was included in a study of T cell repertoires in cytomegalovirus infection. About the study: Indications of both CMV infection and matching HLA type were provided by public TCR beta signatures. Notes on the study in general: The ex vivo response was dominated by HLA-C-restricted CMV-specific TCR beta clonotypes.

The CDR3 consists of 16 residues. The V and J ends lost 6 bases and 1 base, in that order; junction bases with no gene match: 8. The sequenced sample was CD8+ T cells from PBMCs. The TCR was taken from a human donor in good health (CMV status not recorded). Some clones in this sample may be carry-over from other donors' samples. The chain has TRBV12-3 or TRBV12-4 and TRBJ2-2; the match to TRBD1 covers 7 bases. CDR3 residues: CASSLTGSKNTGELFF. The CDR3 DNA reads TGTGCCAGCAGCCTGACAGGGTCGAAGAACACCGGGGAGCTGTTTTTT.